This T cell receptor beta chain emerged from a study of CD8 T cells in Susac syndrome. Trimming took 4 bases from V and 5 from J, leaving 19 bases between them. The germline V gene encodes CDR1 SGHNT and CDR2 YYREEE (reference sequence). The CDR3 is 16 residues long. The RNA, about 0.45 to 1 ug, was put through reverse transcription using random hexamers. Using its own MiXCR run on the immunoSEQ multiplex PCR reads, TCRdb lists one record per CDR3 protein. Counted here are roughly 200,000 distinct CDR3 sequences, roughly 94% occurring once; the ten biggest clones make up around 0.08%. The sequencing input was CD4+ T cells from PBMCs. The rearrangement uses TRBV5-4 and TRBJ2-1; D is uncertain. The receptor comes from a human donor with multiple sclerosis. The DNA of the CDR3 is TGTGCCAGCAGCCCCGGATGGTGGGTGTTGAACAATGAGCAGTTCTTC. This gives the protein CASSPGWWVLNNEQFF. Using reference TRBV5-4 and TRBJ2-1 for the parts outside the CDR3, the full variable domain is ETGVTQSPTHLIKTRGQQVTLRCSSQSGHNTVSWYQQALGQGPQFIFQYYREEENGRGNFPPRFSGLQFPNYSSELNVNALELDDSALYLCASSPGWWVLNNEQFFGPGTRLTVL.